A selection of T cell receptor beta chains follows, all from one sample in a study of beta chain features in type 1 diabetes. Repertoires were generated with immunoSEQ multiplex PCR, while TCRdb's copy carries only in-frame clones and drops some. The sample lists some 640,000 clones, over 11% occurring once. What was sequenced was naive CD4+ T cells from blood. The receptors here all came from a man between 18 and 35 years old with type 1 diabetes. CDR3s include the opening cysteine and the closing phenylalanine or tryptophan. Fields, in order: V gene, clone size, J gene, CDR3 length, D gene, CDR3 protein, CDR3 DNA. D genes are given only for firm matches. Clone sizes are given selectively: once, few, many, or a class where the clone is expanded.

v_call: TRBV4-1
clone_size: few
j_call: TRBJ1-1
cdr3_length: 16
d_call: TRBD1
cdr3_aa: CASSQDLGTANTEAFF
cdr3_nt: TGCGCCAGCAGCCAAGACCTTGGGACAGCGAACACTGAAGCTTTCTTT

v_call: TRBV29-1
clone_size: few
j_call: TRBJ1-5
cdr3_length: 12
d_call: .
cdr3_aa: CSVGDFGQPQHF
cdr3_nt: TGCAGCGTCGGAGACTTCGGCCAGCCCCAGCATTTT

v_call: TRBV7-2
clone_size: .
j_call: TRBJ1-6
cdr3_length: 14
d_call: .
cdr3_aa: CASSLAGTLTPLHF
cdr3_nt: TGTGCCAGCAGCCTTGCCGGGACCCTAACTCCCCTCCACTTT

v_call: TRBV7-3
clone_size: few
j_call: TRBJ2-2
cdr3_length: 14
d_call: .
cdr3_aa: CASSFGADTGELFF
cdr3_nt: TGTGCCAGCAGCTTTGGGGCGGACACCGGGGAGCTGTTTTTT

v_call: TRBV7-9
clone_size: .
j_call: TRBJ2-1
cdr3_length: 15
d_call: TRBD2
cdr3_aa: CASTRGMGLAGEQFF
cdr3_nt: TGTGCCAGCACCCGAGGGATGGGTCTAGCGGGTGAGCAGTTCTTC

v_call: TRBV5-4
clone_size: few
j_call: TRBJ2-7
cdr3_length: 16
d_call: TRBD1
cdr3_aa: CASSPAAGTGFYEQYF
cdr3_nt: TGTGCCAGCAGCCCCGCCGCGGGGACAGGATTCTACGAGCAGTACTTC

v_call: TRBV25-1
clone_size: .
j_call: TRBJ1-1
cdr3_length: 13
d_call: .
cdr3_aa: CASSGRGVTEAFF
cdr3_nt: TGTGCCAGCAGCGGCCGGGGTGTCACTGAAGCTTTCTTT

v_call: TRBV5-1
clone_size: few
j_call: TRBJ2-3
cdr3_length: 15
d_call: TRBD2
cdr3_aa: CASSSSSGRALLQYF
cdr3_nt: TGCGCCAGCAGCTCCTCTAGCGGGAGGGCCTTATTACAGTATTTT

v_call: TRBV28
clone_size: .
j_call: TRBJ2-4
cdr3_length: 18
d_call: .
cdr3_aa: CASSLPPTRLRAKNIQYF
cdr3_nt: TGTGCCAGCAGTTTACCACCTACAAGACTTCGAGCCAAAAACATTCAGTACTTC

v_call: TRBV30
clone_size: .
j_call: TRBJ1-1
cdr3_length: 13
d_call: .
cdr3_aa: CAWRTVMNTEAFF
cdr3_nt: TGTGCCTGGCGTACAGTAATGAACACTGAAGCTTTCTTT

v_call: TRBV5-1
clone_size: few
j_call: TRBJ2-1
cdr3_length: 14
d_call: .
cdr3_aa: CASNLGNSYNEQFF
cdr3_nt: TGCGCCAGCAATCTGGGTAACTCCTACAATGAGCAGTTCTTC

v_call: TRBV7-2
clone_size: .
j_call: TRBJ2-7
cdr3_length: 14
d_call: .
cdr3_aa: CASSLRAAPNEQYF
cdr3_nt: TGTGCCAGCAGCCTCAGGGCCGCACCAAACGAGCAGTACTTC

v_call: TRBV7-3
clone_size: .
j_call: TRBJ1-2
cdr3_length: 15
d_call: TRBD1
cdr3_aa: CASSGQGGRDYGYTF
cdr3_nt: TGTGCCAGCAGCGGACAGGGGGGTAGAGACTATGGCTACACCTTC

v_call: TRBV15
clone_size: .
j_call: TRBJ1-3
cdr3_length: 14
d_call: .
cdr3_aa: CATSRPSSGNTIYF
cdr3_nt: TGTGCCACCAGCCGGCCAAGCTCTGGAAACACCATATATTTT

v_call: TRBV29-1
clone_size: few
j_call: TRBJ2-1
cdr3_length: 10
d_call: .
cdr3_aa: CSVLYNEQFF
cdr3_nt: TGCAGCGTACTTTACAATGAGCAGTTCTTC

v_call: TRBV9
clone_size: .
j_call: TRBJ1-6
cdr3_length: 15
d_call: .
cdr3_aa: CASSVEGYYNSPLHF
cdr3_nt: TGTGCCAGCAGCGTAGAAGGGTACTATAATTCACCCCTCCACTTT

v_call: TRBV4-3
clone_size: few
j_call: TRBJ1-5
cdr3_length: 13
d_call: .
cdr3_aa: CASSQGRSQPQHF
cdr3_nt: TGCGCCAGCAGCCAAGGTCGAAGTCAGCCCCAGCATTTT

v_call: TRBV15
clone_size: .
j_call: TRBJ2-3
cdr3_length: 12
d_call: .
cdr3_aa: CATSRRQQEQYF
cdr3_nt: TGTGCCACCAGCAGACGTCAGCAGGAGCAGTATTTT

v_call: TRBV5-1
clone_size: few
j_call: TRBJ2-4
cdr3_length: 14
d_call: TRBD1
cdr3_aa: CASSSGTGKDIQYF
cdr3_nt: TGCGCCAGCAGCTCCGGGACAGGGAAGGACATTCAGTACTTC

v_call: TRBV5-6
clone_size: .
j_call: TRBJ2-3
cdr3_length: 16
d_call: TRBD2
cdr3_aa: CASSLGVSGGTDTQYF
cdr3_nt: TGTGCCAGCAGCTTGGGTGTTAGCGGGGGCACAGATACGCAGTATTTT

v_call: TRBV4-2
clone_size: few
j_call: TRBJ2-7
cdr3_length: 15
d_call: TRBD1
cdr3_aa: CASSLGDSRDYEQYF
cdr3_nt: TGTGCCAGCAGCTTAGGGGACAGCCGCGACTACGAGCAGTACTTC

v_call: TRBV9
clone_size: few
j_call: TRBJ2-1
cdr3_length: 15
d_call: TRBD2
cdr3_aa: CASSETGGSYNEQFF
cdr3_nt: TGTGCCAGCAGCGAGACGGGGGGTTCCTACAATGAGCAGTTCTTC

v_call: TRBV30
clone_size: few
j_call: TRBJ2-7
cdr3_length: 12
d_call: .
cdr3_aa: CAWSPDRYEQYF
cdr3_nt: TGTGCCTGGAGTCCCGACAGATACGAGCAGTACTTC

v_call: TRBV28
clone_size: .
j_call: TRBJ1-6
cdr3_length: 13
d_call: .
cdr3_aa: CASSTGLKSPLHF
cdr3_nt: TGTGCCAGCAGTACAGGGCTGAAGTCACCCCTCCACTTT

v_call: TRBV7-2
clone_size: .
j_call: TRBJ2-3
cdr3_length: 16
d_call: .
cdr3_aa: CASSLGQTGGTDTQYF
cdr3_nt: TGTGCCAGCAGCTTAGGACAGACAGGAGGCACAGATACGCAGTATTTT

v_call: TRBV10-3
clone_size: few
j_call: TRBJ1-1
cdr3_length: 15
d_call: .
cdr3_aa: CAISRGTVVGTEAFF
cdr3_nt: TGTGCCATCAGTCGAGGCACGGTAGTTGGCACTGAAGCTTTCTTT

v_call: TRBV5-1
clone_size: .
j_call: TRBJ1-1
cdr3_length: 15
d_call: TRBD1
cdr3_aa: CASSLGTGADTEAFF
cdr3_nt: TGCGCCAGCAGCTTGGGTACAGGGGCCGACACTGAAGCTTTCTTT

v_call: TRBV9
clone_size: .
j_call: TRBJ1-4
cdr3_length: 16
d_call: .
cdr3_aa: CASSAMGSATNEKLFF
cdr3_nt: TGTGCCAGCAGCGCGATGGGGAGTGCAACTAATGAAAAACTGTTTTTT

v_call: TRBV20-1
clone_size: few
j_call: TRBJ2-3
cdr3_length: 10
d_call: .
cdr3_aa: CSATLNTQYF
cdr3_nt: TGCAGTGCTACGCTAAATACGCAGTATTTT

v_call: TRBV5-4
clone_size: .
j_call: TRBJ1-1
cdr3_length: 15
d_call: TRBD1
cdr3_aa: CAGKTGGEQGTEAFF
cdr3_nt: TGTGCCGGCAAGACAGGGGGAGAACAGGGCACTGAAGCTTTCTTT

v_call: TRBV6-5
clone_size: .
j_call: TRBJ2-1
cdr3_length: 13
d_call: .
cdr3_aa: CASSYPNYNEQFF
cdr3_nt: TGTGCCAGCAGTTATCCTAACTACAATGAGCAGTTCTTC

v_call: TRBV18
clone_size: .
j_call: TRBJ2-1
cdr3_length: 15
d_call: .
cdr3_aa: CASSLNSYSYNEQFF
cdr3_nt: TGTGCCAGCTCCCTCAACAGTTACTCCTACAATGAGCAGTTCTTC

v_call: TRBV5-1
clone_size: few
j_call: TRBJ1-1
cdr3_length: 14
d_call: .
cdr3_aa: CASWGGRQNTEAFF
cdr3_nt: TGCGCCAGTTGGGGCGGCAGGCAGAACACTGAAGCTTTCTTT

v_call: TRBV4-1
clone_size: few
j_call: TRBJ1-1
cdr3_length: 14
d_call: .
cdr3_aa: CASRDDGENTEAFF
cdr3_nt: TGCGCCAGCAGAGATGACGGAGAGAACACTGAAGCTTTCTTT

v_call: TRBV27
clone_size: .
j_call: TRBJ2-1
cdr3_length: 13
d_call: .
cdr3_aa: CASSLSISKEQFF
cdr3_nt: TGTGCCAGCAGTTTATCGATCTCCAAAGAGCAGTTCTTC

v_call: TRBV10-3
clone_size: .
j_call: TRBJ2-7
cdr3_length: 18
d_call: TRBD2
cdr3_aa: CAISERGRIAGTTYEQYF
cdr3_nt: TGTGCCATCAGTGAGAGGGGACGTATAGCGGGTACGACCTACGAGCAGTACTTC

v_call: TRBV30
clone_size: .
j_call: TRBJ2-3
cdr3_length: 17
d_call: .
cdr3_aa: CAWSVRTPGLSTDTQYF
cdr3_nt: TGTGCCTGGAGTGTACGAACACCGGGACTGAGCACAGATACGCAGTATTTT

v_call: TRBV9
clone_size: few
j_call: TRBJ2-2
cdr3_length: 12
d_call: .
cdr3_aa: CASSVEAGELFF
cdr3_nt: TGTGCCAGCAGCGTAGAGGCCGGGGAGCTGTTTTTT

v_call: TRBV27
clone_size: few
j_call: TRBJ1-1
cdr3_length: 18
d_call: .
cdr3_aa: CASSSLSRDEGPNTEAFF
cdr3_nt: TGTGCCAGCAGTTCATTGTCGAGGGATGAGGGACCGAACACTGAAGCTTTCTTT

v_call: TRBV5-4
clone_size: .
j_call: TRBJ2-5
cdr3_length: 14
d_call: .
cdr3_aa: CASSLQLDGGTQYF
cdr3_nt: TGTGCCAGCAGCTTGCAGCTAGATGGAGGGACCCAGTACTTC

v_call: TRBV5-6
clone_size: few
j_call: TRBJ1-1
cdr3_length: 13
d_call: TRBD1
cdr3_aa: CASSPNRGNEAFF
cdr3_nt: TGTGCCAGCAGCCCAAACAGGGGGAATGAAGCTTTCTTT

v_call: TRBV29-1
clone_size: .
j_call: TRBJ2-7
cdr3_length: 13
d_call: .
cdr3_aa: CSVETAPSYEQYF
cdr3_nt: TGCAGCGTTGAAACAGCTCCCTCCTACGAGCAGTACTTC

v_call: TRBV10-3
clone_size: .
j_call: TRBJ1-1
cdr3_length: 11
d_call: .
cdr3_aa: CAIQGLGEAFF
cdr3_nt: TGTGCCATCCAGGGGTTAGGGGAAGCTTTCTTT

v_call: TRBV9
clone_size: few
j_call: TRBJ2-2
cdr3_length: 16
d_call: TRBD2
cdr3_aa: CASSPRTSGGAGELFF
cdr3_nt: TGTGCCAGCAGCCCCCGGACTAGCGGGGGGGCCGGGGAGCTGTTTTTT

v_call: TRBV5-1
clone_size: few
j_call: TRBJ2-7
cdr3_length: 15
d_call: TRBD2
cdr3_aa: CASSWTSGKSYEQYF
cdr3_nt: TGCGCCAGCAGCTGGACTAGCGGGAAGTCCTACGAGCAGTACTTC

v_call: TRBV29-1
clone_size: .
j_call: TRBJ2-1
cdr3_length: 14
d_call: .
cdr3_aa: CSVGRRLTYNEQFF
cdr3_nt: TGCAGCGTTGGACGGAGATTGACCTACAATGAGCAGTTCTTC

v_call: TRBV6-5
clone_size: few
j_call: TRBJ2-1
cdr3_length: 14
d_call: TRBD2
cdr3_aa: CASRSSGSNHEQFF
cdr3_nt: TGTGCCAGCAGATCTAGCGGGAGCAACCATGAGCAGTTCTTC

v_call: TRBV18
clone_size: few
j_call: TRBJ2-1
cdr3_length: 14
d_call: .
cdr3_aa: CASSPGSSYNEQFF
cdr3_nt: TGTGCCAGCTCACCGGGGTCTTCCTACAATGAGCAGTTCTTC

v_call: TRBV28
clone_size: few
j_call: TRBJ1-2
cdr3_length: 15
d_call: .
cdr3_aa: CASSLPLALGYGYTF
cdr3_nt: TGTGCCAGCAGTTTACCATTAGCCCTTGGCTATGGCTACACCTTC

v_call: TRBV7-2
clone_size: .
j_call: TRBJ2-3
cdr3_length: 16
d_call: TRBD1
cdr3_aa: CASSPRTGSVTDTQYF
cdr3_nt: TGTGCCAGCAGCCCTAGGACAGGGAGTGTAACAGATACGCAGTATTTT